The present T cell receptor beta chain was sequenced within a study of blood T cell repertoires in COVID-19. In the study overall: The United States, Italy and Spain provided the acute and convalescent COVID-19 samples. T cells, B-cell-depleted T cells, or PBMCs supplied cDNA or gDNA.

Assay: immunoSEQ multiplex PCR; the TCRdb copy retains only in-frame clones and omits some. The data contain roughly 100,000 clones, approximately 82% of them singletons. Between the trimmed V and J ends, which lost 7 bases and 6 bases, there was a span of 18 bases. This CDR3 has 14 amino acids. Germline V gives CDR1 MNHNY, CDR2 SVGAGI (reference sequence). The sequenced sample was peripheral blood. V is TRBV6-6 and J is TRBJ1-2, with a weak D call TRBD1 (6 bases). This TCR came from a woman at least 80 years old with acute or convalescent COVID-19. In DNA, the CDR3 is TGTGCCAGCAAGCCGCAGGGGAGTGCGGATGGCTACACCTTC. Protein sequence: CASKPQGSADGYTF.